The entry below describes one T cell receptor beta chain. Sequenced by immunoSEQ multiplex PCR; TCRdb stores in-frame clones only, minus some. The sample yields roughly 20,000 clones, roughly 80% seen once. The sample is drawn from a study of OX40 agonist ivuxolimab in advanced cancers. Study as a whole: Recorded diagnoses for dose-escalation patients were hepatocellular carcinoma, melanoma, renal cell or head and neck cancer. Three dose-escalation patients had partial responses: one with hepatocellular carcinoma and two with cutaneous melanoma.

CDR3 length: 12 amino acids. V shed 5 bases and J shed 6 bases, with 10 bases lying between them. Germline CDR1 and CDR2: SGHAT and FQNNGV. This sample comprised CD4+ or CD8+ T cells sorted from blood, obtained in a trial of the OX40 agonist ivuxolimab. This rearrangement joins TRBV11-2 to TRBJ1-2; possibly TRBD1 for D (6 bases). This clonotype was sampled from an adult with an advanced solid tumor such as melanoma, head and neck, liver or kidney cancer. The CDR3 DNA follows: TGTGCCAGCAGCCTCCGACAGGATGGCTACACCTTC. This codes for CASSLRQDGYTF.